This record covers a single TCR beta chain. As yet, its antigen is unknown. With each sample, at least 5 micrograms of total RNA were extracted. The CDR3 contains 17 residues. V gave up 3 bases and J gave up 4 bases; unmatched junction bases: 13. Germline V lookup: CDR1 LGHNA, CDR2 YNFKEQ. It was with a sample-barcoded 5' primer and a J-beta primer mix that a second PCR of about 6 to 12 cycles was run. MiXCR, run by TCRdb on the 5' RACE reads, gives a single entry per CDR3 protein. The top ten hold under 15% of the sample, which has 950,000 to 1,200,000 distinct CDR3 sequences, less than 45% seen once. These data originate in a study of blood T cells in healthy people across ages. Study outcomes and limitations: It was the long-lived donors that had more naive CD4+ cells and higher diversity than aged donors. The percentage of naive T cells correlated strongly with TCR beta diversity.

Sequencing used blood. This chain links TRBV4-2 with TRBJ1-1, with TRBD1 matching 8 bases. The receptor comes from a young man in good health. The CDR3 region has the DNA TGTGCCAGCAGCCAGAGGCCAGGGGGCTTAGAGAGCACTGAAGCTTTCTTT. Translated: CASSQRPGGLESTEAFF.